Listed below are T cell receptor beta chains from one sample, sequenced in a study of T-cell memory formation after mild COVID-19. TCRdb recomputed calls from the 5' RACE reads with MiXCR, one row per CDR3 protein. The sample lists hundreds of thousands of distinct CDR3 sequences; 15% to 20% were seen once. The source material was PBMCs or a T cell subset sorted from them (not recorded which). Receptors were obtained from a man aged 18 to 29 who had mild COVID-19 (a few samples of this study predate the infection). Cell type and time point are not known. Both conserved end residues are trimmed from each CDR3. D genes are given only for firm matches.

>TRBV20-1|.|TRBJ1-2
SASSVPLEGYT
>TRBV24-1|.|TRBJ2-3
ATSDQDSTDTQY
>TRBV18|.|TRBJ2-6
ASSPGIGTGANVLT
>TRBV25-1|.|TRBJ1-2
ASEGGTGNGYT
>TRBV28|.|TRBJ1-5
ASRTPGGYQPQH
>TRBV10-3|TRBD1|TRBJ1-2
AITGQGGNYGYT
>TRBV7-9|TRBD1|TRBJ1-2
ASATAGTGVVYGYT
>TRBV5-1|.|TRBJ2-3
ASSWRYGTDTQY
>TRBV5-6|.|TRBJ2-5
ASSLRDTETQY
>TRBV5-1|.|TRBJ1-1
ASSNRGGATF
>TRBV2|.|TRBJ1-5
ACGGKSNQPQH
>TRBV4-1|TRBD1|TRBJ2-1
ASSQGVRGRIDEQF
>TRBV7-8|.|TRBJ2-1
ASSLALYSEQF
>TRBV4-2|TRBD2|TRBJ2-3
ASSPYERGGTDTQY
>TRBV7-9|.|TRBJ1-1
ASSSYSPRDTEAF
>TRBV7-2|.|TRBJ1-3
ASRGLPAGGNTIY
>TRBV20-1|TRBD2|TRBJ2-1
SAPGLAGGPGEQF
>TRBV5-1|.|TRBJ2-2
ASKTGTRANTGELF
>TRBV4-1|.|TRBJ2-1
ASSQQLNEQF
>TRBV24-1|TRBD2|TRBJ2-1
ATSGTSGRNEQF
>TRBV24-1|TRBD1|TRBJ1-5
ATSDLGDRGNQPQH
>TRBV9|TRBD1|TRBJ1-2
ASSVETGEDGYT
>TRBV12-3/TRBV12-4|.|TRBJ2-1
ASSVVWGVWSYNEQF
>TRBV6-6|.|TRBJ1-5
ASTLRGANQPQH
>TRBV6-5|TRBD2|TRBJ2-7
ASSYSTSGANEQY
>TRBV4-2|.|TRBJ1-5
ASSLILQGPNQPQH
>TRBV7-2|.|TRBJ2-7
ASSLGARNYEQY
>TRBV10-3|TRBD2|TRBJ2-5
AISDTPASGGGETQY
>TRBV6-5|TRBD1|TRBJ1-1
ASSYFGSGGTEAF
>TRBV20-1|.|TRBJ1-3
SAGTDSGNTIY
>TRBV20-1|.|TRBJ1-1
SARGEGTTEAF
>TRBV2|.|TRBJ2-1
ATPGGTYNEQF
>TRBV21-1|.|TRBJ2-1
ASSKVEENEQF
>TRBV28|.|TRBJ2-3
ASSGDLPSTDTQY
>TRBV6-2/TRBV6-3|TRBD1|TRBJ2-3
ASSYSGQGFLTDTQY
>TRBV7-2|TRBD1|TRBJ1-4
ASSLGIRQGDEKLF
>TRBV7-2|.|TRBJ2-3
ASRNQGSSTDTQY
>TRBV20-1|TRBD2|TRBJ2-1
SETGLAGGNEQF
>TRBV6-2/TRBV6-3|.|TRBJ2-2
ASSPGPYTGELF
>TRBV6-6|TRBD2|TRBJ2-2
ASSYADLLAVNTGELF
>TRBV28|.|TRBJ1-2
ASSLIPGPSGGYT
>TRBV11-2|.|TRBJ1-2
ASSASPYGYT
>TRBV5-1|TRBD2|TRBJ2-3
ASSLALAGRTDTQY
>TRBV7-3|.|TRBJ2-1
ASSLGADSNEQF
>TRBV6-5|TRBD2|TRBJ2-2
AISLRGGANTGELF
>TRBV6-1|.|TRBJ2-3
ASRGGGLRTDTQY
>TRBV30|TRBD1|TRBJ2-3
AWRQNPGTGQY
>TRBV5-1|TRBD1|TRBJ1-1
ASSFGDVGGWTEAF
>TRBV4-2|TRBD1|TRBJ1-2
ASWDRGNYGYT
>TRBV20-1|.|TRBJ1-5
SARGPGTRQPQH
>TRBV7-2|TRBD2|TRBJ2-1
ASSPGTSAIGEQF
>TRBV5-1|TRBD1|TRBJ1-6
ASRGQRNSPLH